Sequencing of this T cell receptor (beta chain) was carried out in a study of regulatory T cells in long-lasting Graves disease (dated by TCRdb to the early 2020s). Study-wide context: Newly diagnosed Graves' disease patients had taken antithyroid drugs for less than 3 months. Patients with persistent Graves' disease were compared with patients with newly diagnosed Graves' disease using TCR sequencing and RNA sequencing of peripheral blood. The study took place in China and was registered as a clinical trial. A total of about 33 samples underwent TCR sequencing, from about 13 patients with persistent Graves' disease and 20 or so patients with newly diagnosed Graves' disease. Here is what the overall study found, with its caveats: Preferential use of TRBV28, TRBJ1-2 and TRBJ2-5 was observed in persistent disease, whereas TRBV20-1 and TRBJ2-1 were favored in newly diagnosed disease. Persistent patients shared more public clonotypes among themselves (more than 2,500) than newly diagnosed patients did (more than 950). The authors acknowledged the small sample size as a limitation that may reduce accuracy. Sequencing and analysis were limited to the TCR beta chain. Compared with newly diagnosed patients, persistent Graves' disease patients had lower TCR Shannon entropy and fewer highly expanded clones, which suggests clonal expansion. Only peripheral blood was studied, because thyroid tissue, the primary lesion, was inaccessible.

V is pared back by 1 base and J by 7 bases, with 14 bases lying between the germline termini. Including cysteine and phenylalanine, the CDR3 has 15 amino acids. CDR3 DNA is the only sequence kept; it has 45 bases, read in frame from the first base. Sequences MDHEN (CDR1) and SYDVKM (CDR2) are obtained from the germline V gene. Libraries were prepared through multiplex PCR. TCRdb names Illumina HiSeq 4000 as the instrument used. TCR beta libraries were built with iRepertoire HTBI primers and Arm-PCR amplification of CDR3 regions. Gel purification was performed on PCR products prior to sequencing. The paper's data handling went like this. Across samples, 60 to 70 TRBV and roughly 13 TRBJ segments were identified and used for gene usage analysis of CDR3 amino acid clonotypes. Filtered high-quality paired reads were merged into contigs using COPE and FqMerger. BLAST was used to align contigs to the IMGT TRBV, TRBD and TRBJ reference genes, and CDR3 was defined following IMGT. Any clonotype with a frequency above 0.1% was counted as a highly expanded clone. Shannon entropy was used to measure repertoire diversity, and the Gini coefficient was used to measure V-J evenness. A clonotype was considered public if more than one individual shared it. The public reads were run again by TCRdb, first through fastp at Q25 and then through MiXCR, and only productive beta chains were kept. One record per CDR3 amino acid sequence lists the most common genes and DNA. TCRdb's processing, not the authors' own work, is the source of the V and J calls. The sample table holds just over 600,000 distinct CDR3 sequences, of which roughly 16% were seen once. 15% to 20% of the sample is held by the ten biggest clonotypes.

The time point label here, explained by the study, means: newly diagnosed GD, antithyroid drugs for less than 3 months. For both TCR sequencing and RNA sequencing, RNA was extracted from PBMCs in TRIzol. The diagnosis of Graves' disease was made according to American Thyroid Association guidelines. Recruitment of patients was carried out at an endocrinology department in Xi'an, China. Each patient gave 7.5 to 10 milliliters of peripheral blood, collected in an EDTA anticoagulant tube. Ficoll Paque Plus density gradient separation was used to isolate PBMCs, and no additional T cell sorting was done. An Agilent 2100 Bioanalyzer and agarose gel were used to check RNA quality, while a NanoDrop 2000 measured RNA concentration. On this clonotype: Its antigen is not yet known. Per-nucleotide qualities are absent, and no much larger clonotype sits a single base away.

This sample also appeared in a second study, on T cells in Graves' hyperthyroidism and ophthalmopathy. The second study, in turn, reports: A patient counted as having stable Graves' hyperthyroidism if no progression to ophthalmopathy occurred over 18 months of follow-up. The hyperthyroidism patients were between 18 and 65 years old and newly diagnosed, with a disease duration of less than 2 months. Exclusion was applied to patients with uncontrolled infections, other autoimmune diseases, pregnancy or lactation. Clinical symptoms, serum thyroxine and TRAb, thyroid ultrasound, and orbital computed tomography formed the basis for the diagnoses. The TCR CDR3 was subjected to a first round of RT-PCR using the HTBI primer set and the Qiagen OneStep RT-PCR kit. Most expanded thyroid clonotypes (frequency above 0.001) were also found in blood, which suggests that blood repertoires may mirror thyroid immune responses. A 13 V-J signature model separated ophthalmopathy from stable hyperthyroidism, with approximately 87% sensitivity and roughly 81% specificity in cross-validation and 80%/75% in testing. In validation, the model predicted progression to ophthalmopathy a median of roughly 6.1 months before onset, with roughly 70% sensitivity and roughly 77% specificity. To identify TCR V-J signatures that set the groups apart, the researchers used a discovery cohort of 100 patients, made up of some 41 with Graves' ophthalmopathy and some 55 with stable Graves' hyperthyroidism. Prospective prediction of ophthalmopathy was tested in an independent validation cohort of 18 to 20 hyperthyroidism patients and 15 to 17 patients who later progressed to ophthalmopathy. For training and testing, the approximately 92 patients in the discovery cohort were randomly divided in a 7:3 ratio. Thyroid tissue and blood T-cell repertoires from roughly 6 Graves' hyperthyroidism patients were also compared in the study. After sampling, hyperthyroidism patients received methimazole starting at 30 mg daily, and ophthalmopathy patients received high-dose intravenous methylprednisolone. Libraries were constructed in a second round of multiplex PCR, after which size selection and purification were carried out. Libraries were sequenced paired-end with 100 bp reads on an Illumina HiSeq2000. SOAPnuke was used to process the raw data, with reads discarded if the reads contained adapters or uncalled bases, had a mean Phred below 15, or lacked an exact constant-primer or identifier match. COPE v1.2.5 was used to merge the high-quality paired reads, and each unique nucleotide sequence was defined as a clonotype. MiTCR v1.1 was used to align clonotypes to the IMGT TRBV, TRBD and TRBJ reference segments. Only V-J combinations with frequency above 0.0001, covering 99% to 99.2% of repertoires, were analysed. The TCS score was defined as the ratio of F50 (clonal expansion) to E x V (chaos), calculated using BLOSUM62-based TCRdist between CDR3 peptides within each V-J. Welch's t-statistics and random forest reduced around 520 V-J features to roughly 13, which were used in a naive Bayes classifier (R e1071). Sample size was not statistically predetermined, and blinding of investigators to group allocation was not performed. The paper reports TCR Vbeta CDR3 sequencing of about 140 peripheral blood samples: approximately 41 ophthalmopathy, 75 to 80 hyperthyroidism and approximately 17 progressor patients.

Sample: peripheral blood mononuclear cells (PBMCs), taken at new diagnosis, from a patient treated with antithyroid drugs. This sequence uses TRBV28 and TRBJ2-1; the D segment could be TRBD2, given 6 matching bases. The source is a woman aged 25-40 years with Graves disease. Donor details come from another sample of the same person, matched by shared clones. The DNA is TGTGCCAGCAGTTTATATCGTGGGAGGTCAAATGAGCAGTTCTTC. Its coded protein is CASSLYRGRSNEQFF.